This TCR beta chain stems from a study of cytomegalovirus exposure and HLA in healthy donors. Study summary: Counted in an early data release were some 81 million unique TCRs from HLA-typed donors.

13 Jbeta primers and 60 Vbeta primers were used for the PCR. Produced via immunoSEQ multiplex PCR; TCRdb's table is partial and in-frame only. Here the sample spans roughly 180,000 clones, 75% to 85% being singletons. Points on this clone: As yet, its antigen is unknown.

Study-wide points: TCR beta chains associated with HLA were, in a later analysis, more clonally expanded than equally common others. In an earlier analysis, about 90% or about 30%: the productive usage of most TCR beta V segments.

What was sequenced was PBMCs. The receptor was isolated from a young man in good health and CMV-seronegative.

CDR3 region: CASKGTGEVPYNEQFF. Written as DNA, the CDR3 is TGTGCCAGCAAGGGGACGGGAGAGGTACCCTACAATGAGCAGTTCTTC. The chain uses TRBV27 and TRBJ2-1, with a tentative D call TRBD2 (6 bases). The CDR3 sequence is 16 residues long. The germline V and J ends were trimmed by 7 bases and 2 bases, with 18 bases remaining between them. CDR1 is MNHEY, CDR2 SMNVEV, per germline (reference sequence).